The 18 T cell receptor beta chains in this list originate from one sample, sequenced in a study of T-cell memory formation after mild COVID-19. TCRdb analysed the 5' RACE reads with MiXCR anew, one entry per CDR3 protein. The table includes fewer than 700,000 distinct CDR3 sequences, 18% detected once. Sequencing was performed on PBMCs or a T cell subset sorted from them (not recorded which). The source of these receptors is an adult woman who had mild COVID-19 (a few samples of this study predate the infection). Cell type and time point are not known.

This chain uses TRBV4-1 with TRBJ2-3; D is perhaps TRBD1 (8 bases). The CDR3 extends over 16 amino acids. The germline gives CDR1 MGHRA, CDR2 YSYEKL. Trimming removed 4 bases from V and 2 bases from J, with 16 bases in between. The CDR3: CASSLTGGGPTDTQYF. Written as DNA, the CDR3 is TGCGCCAGCAGCCTCACAGGGGGGGGCCCCACAGATACGCAGTATTTT.

The table lists this clonotype with many counts. This chain joins TRBV15 and TRBJ2-1, with TRBD2 matching 11 bases. Per the germline V gene, CDR1 is LNHNV and CDR2 is YYDKDF (reference sequence). The CDR3 contains 16 residues. Trimming cost V 1 base and J 9 bases; bases outside gene matches: 8. The CDR3 sequence: CATSRAGTSGSLEQFF. DNA for the CDR3: TGTGCCACCAGCAGAGCGGGAACTAGCGGGAGTCTTGAGCAGTTCTTC.

The chain combines TRBV24-1 with TRBJ2-5, with D possibly matching TRBD1 (6 bases). The CDR3 runs to 15 residues. The V end was cut by 2 bases, the J end by 5 bases, with 14 bases between. Germline loops: CDR1 KGHDR, CDR2 SFDVKD. The CDR3 nucleotides are TGTGCCACCAGTGATTCGGGGACATCCATCGAGACCCAGTACTTC. It encodes CATSDSGTSIETQYF.

The chain links TRBV20-1 to TRBJ2-3, with no clear D. V dropped 3 bases and J dropped 0 bases, with 4 bases sitting between them. CDR3 size: 12 residues. Germline CDR1 and CDR2: DFQATT and SNEGSKA (reference sequence). CDR3 bases: TGCAGTGCTAGTCCTAGCACAGATACGCAGTATTTT. It translates to CSASPSTDTQYF.

J is TRBJ2-7 and V is TRBV29-1; tentative D call: TRBD1 (6 bases). This CDR3 spans 12 amino acids. With 7 bases removed from V and 5 bases from J, the gap between germline ends came to 15 bases. CDR1 SQVTM and CDR2 ANQGSEA come from the germline V gene. The CDR3 is CSASVQGHEQYF. The CDR3 coding sequence is TGCAGCGCCTCGGTACAGGGACACGAGCAGTACTTC.

This chain uses TRBV19 with TRBJ2-1, with TRBD2 identical over 14 bases. V lost 8 bases to trimming and J lost 9 bases; unmatched junction nucleotides: 6. The CDR3 extends over 14 amino acids. Germline loops: CDR1 LNHDA, CDR2 SQIVND (reference sequence). This CDR3 is CASSTSGRAIEQFF. The CDR3 nucleotides read TGTGCCAGTTCGACTAGCGGGAGGGCTATTGAGCAGTTCTTC. Full variable domain (rest looked up from reference TRBV19 and TRBJ2-1): DGGITQSPKYLFRKEGQNVTLSCEQNLNHDAMYWYRQDPGQGLRLIYYSQIVNDFQKGDIAEGYSVSREKKESFPLTVTSAQKNPTAFYLCASSTSGRAIEQFFGPGTRLTVL.

The chain uses TRBV15 and TRBJ2-3, with 13 bases matching TRBD2. Germline CDR1 reads LNHNV; CDR2 reads YYDKDF (reference sequence). This CDR3 is 18 amino acids long. With 4 bases clipped from V and 3 bases from J, the junction kept 10 bases outside the gene matches. The CDR3 spells CATSILAGGPGMTDTQYF. In DNA, the CDR3 is TGTGCCACCAGCATACTAGCGGGAGGGCCCGGGATGACAGATACGCAGTATTTT.

This clonotype came up a few times. The chain uses TRBV3-1 and TRBJ2-7, with D possibly being TRBD2 (5 bases). Trimming left V 3 bases short and J 5 bases short, with 8 bases between. Per the germline V gene, CDR1 is LGHDT and CDR2 is YNNKEL (reference sequence). CDR3 length: 12 amino acids. The CDR3 coding sequence is TGTGCCAGCAGCCAGTACGGGGACGAGCAGTACTTC. Translating gives CASSQYGDEQYF.

The rearrangement uses TRBV12-3 or TRBV12-4 and TRBJ1-5; 10 bases line up with TRBD1. There are 19 residues in the CDR3. V shed 1 base and J 1 base; nucleotides not matched to a gene: 10. CDR3 in DNA: TGTGCCAGCAGTTTAGTCCGGACAGGGGGTCCCATAAGCAATCAGCCCCAGCATTTT. This translates into CASSLVRTGGPISNQPQHF.

This chain connects TRBV1 to TRBJ2-1; the table's D call of TRBD2 was not tested on the DNA. TRBV1 is reported as a pseudogene. The CDR3 length is 18 residues. The CDR3 loop is CTSSQELPAREGGNEQFF. CDR3 nucleotides: TGCACCAGCAGCCAAGAACTCCCGGCGCGGGAGGGGGGGAATGAGCAGTTCTTC.

The chain couples TRBV18 to TRBJ1-1; the D gene is possibly TRBD1 (5 bases). Germline V gene sequence: CDR1 KGHSH, CDR2 LQKENI. CDR3 size: 15 residues. Trimming removed 2 bases from V and 3 bases from J, with 13 bases in between. The chain's CDR3 is CASSPTGGWYTEAFF. CDR3 nucleotide sequence: TGTGCCAGCTCACCAACCGGGGGTTGGTACACTGAAGCTTTCTTT.

This clonotype was detected a few times. The chain has TRBV7-9 and TRBJ2-3; 7 bases map to TRBD2. The CDR3 is 14 amino acids. V shed 7 bases, J shed 8 bases, and the junction held 12 bases outside the gene matches. In germline, CDR1 is SEHNR, CDR2 FQNEAQ (reference sequence). CDR3: CASTSGPAGGTQYF. The DNA of the CDR3 is TGTGCCAGCACTAGCGGACCCGCCGGGGGTACGCAGTATTTT.

This chain's CDR3 is CASSGGPGSGANVLTF. In DNA form, the CDR3 reads TGTGCCAGTAGCGGGGGTCCTGGCTCTGGGGCCAACGTCCTGACTTTC. V usage is TRBV19 and J usage is TRBJ2-6; perhaps TRBD2 as D (6 bases). CDR1 and CDR2 (germline): LNHDA, SQIVND (reference sequence). The V gene lost 6 bases and the J gene lost 0 bases, with 12 bases spanning the gap. The CDR3 consists of 16 residues.

This chain links TRBV12-3 or TRBV12-4 with TRBJ2-7; weak D call: TRBD2 (6 bases). CDR3 size: 15 residues. Trimming stripped 4 bases from V and 2 bases from J, with 15 bases between. The CDR3 protein is CASSSPGLGAYEQYF. CDR3 sequence (DNA): TGTGCCAGCAGTTCTCCGGGACTCGGGGCCTACGAGCAGTACTTC.

V gene TRBV9 combines with J gene TRBJ2-3, with 9 bases fitting TRBD2. The CDR3 has 15 amino acids. Germline values: CDR1 SGDLS, CDR2 YYNGEE. V lost 2 bases, J lost 5 bases, and 6 bases stayed unmatched. CDR3 nucleotides: TGTGCCAGCAGCGTGGGGACTAGCATGGGAGATACGCAGTATTTT. Its translation: CASSVGTSMGDTQYF. The complete variable domain, with remaining parts taken from reference TRBV9 and TRBJ2-3, reads DSGVTQTPKHLITATGQRVTLRCSPRSGDLSVYWYQQSLDQGLQFLIQYYNGEERAKGNILERFSAQQFPDLHSELNLSSLELGDSALYFCASSVGTSMGDTQYFGPGTRLTVL.

V and J are TRBV5-5 and TRBJ2-1, with TRBD2 identical over 9 bases. This CDR3 is 16 amino acids long. Germline V gives CDR1 SGHKS, CDR2 YYEKEE (reference sequence). The trim removed 0 bases at V and 6 bases at J, leaving 7 bases unmatched. CDR3 in amino acids: CASSLAMAGGPNEQFF. CDR3 sequence (DNA): TGTGCCAGCAGCTTGGCCATGGCGGGGGGGCCCAATGAGCAGTTCTTC.

The CDR3 DNA sequence: TGTGCCAGCAGCGTAGCTGGACAGTGGGGTCAGCCCCAGCATTTT. Translating it yields CASSVAGQWGQPQHF. The V gene is TRBV9, the J gene TRBJ1-5, with D perhaps matching TRBD1 (6 bases). The germline CDR1 and CDR2 sequences are SGDLS and YYNGEE. Trimming left V 0 bases short and J 6 bases short, with 13 bases between. The CDR3 has 15 amino acids.

This clonotype was counted only a few times. This rearrangement joins TRBV7-2 to TRBJ2-3; D gene ambiguous. Germline CDR1 SGHTA, CDR2 FQGNSA. V was cut by 5 bases and J by 2 bases, with 14 bases left in between. The CDR3 length is 15 residues. The CDR3 loop reads CASSPRRFSTDTQYF. Here the CDR3 DNA reads TGTGCCAGCAGCCCCCGGCGGTTTTCCACAGATACGCAGTATTTT.